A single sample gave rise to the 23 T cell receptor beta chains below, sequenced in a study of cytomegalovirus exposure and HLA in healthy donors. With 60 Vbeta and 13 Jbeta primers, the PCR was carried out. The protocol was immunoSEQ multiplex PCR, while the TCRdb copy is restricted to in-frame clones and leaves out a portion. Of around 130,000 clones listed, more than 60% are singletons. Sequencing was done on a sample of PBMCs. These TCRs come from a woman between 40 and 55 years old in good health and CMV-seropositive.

Here the CDR3 DNA reads TGTGCCCGCGACCTAGGAAGGACCTATAATTCACCCCTCCACTTT. Protein: CARDLGRTYNSPLHF. This chain links TRBV30 with TRBJ1-6; D unclear. V was pared by 8 bases and J by 2 bases, with 16 bases between. CDR1 is GTSNPN and CDR2 is SVGIG in the germline V gene (reference sequence). CDR3 size: 15 residues.

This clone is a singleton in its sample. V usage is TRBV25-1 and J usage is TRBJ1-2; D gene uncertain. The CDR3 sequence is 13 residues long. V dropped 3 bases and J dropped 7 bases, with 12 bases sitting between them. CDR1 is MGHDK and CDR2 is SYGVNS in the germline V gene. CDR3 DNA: TGTGCCAGCAGTGAGTCTCGAGCCCGTGGCTACACCTTC. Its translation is CASSESRARGYTF.

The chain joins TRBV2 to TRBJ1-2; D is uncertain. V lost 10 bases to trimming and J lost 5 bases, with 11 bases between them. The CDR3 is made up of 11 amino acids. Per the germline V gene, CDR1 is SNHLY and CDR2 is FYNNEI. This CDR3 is CATPAGYGYTF. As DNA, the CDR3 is TGTGCCACCCCGGCGGGGTATGGCTACACCTTC. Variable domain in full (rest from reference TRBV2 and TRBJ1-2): EPEVTQTPSHQVTQMGQEVILRCVPISNHLYFYWYRQILGQKVEFLVSFYNNEISEKSEIFDDQFSVERPDGSNFTLKIRSTKLEDSAMYFCATPAGYGYTFGSGTRLTVV.

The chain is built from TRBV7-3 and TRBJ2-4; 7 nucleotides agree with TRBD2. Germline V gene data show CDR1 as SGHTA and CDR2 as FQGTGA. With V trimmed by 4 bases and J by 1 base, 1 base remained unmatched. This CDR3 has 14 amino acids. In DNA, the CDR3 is TGTGCCAGCAGCTACGGGGGGGCCAAAAACATTCAGTACTTC. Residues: CASSYGGAKNIQYF. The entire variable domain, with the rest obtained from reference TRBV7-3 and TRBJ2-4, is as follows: GAGVSQTPSNKVTEKGKYVELRCDPISGHTALYWYRQSLGQGPEFLIYFQGTGAADDSGLPNDRFFAVRPEGSVSTLKIQRTERGDSAVYLCASSYGGAKNIQYFGAGTRLSVL.

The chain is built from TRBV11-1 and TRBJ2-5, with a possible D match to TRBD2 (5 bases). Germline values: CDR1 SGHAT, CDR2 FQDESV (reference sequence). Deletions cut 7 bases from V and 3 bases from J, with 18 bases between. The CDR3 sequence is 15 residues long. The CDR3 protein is CASTTNRGHKETQYF. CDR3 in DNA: TGTGCCAGCACCACGAACCGGGGTCATAAAGAGACCCAGTACTTC.

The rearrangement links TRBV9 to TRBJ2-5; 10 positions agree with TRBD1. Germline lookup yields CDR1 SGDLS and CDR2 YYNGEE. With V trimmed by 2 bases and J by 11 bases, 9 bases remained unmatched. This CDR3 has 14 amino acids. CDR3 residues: CASSVDRGQGKQYF. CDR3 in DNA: TGTGCCAGCAGCGTCGACAGGGGGCAAGGAAAGCAGTACTTC.

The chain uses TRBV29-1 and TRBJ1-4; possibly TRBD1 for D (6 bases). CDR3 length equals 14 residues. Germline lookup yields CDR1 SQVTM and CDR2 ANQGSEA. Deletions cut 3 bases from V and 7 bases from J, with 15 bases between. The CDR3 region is CSVDGGRGGEKLFF. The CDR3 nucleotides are TGCAGCGTTGACGGGGGGCGTGGTGGTGAAAAACTGTTTTTT. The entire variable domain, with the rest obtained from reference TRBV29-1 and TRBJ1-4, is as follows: SAVISQKPSRDICQRGTSLTIQCQVDSQVTMMFWYRQQPGQSLTLIATANQGSEATYESGFVIDKFPISRPNLTFSTLTVSNMSPEDSSIYLCSVDGGRGGEKLFFGSGTQLSVL.

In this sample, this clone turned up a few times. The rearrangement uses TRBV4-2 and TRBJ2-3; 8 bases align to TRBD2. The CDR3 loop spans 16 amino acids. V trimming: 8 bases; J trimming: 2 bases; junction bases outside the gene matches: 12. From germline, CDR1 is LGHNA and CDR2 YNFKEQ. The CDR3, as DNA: TGTGCCAGCCATCGTACTAGCGGTGACTACACAGATACGCAGTATTTT. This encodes CASHRTSGDYTDTQYF.

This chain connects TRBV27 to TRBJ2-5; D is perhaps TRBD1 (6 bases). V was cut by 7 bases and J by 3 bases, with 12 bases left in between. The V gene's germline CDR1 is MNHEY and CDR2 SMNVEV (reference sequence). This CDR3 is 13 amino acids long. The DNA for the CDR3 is TGTGCCAGCACTCAGGACAGTAAAGAGACCCAGTACTTC. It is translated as CASTQDSKETQYF.

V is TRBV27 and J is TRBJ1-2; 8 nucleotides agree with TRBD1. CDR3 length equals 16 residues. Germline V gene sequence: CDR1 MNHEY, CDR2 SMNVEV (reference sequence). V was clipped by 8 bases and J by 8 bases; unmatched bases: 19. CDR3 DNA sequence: TGTGCCAGCCGTCCCCTAGTGGGGGACAGGACCACGGGCTACACCTTC. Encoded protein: CASRPLVGDRTTGYTF.

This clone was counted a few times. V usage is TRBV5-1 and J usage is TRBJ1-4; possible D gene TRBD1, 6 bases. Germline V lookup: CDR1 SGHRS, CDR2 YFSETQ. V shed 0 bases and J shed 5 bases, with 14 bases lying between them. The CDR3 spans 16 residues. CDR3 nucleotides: TGCGCCAGCAGCTTGGGGCCGACAGGTGGGAATGAAAAACTGTTTTTT. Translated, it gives CASSLGPTGGNEKLFF.

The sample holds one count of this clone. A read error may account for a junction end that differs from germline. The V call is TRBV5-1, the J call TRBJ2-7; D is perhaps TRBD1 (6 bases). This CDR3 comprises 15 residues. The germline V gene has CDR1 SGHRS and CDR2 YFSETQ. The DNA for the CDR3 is TGCGTCAGCAGACCCCGGGACACCACTTTCGGCGAGCAGTACTTC. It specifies CVSRPRDTTFGEQYF.

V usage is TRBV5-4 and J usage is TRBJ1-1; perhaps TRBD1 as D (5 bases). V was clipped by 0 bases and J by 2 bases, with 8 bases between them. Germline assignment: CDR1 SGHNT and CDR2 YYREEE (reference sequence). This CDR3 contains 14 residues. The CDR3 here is CASSLAGGNTEAFF. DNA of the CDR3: TGTGCCAGCAGCTTGGCCGGGGGAAACACTGAAGCTTTCTTT. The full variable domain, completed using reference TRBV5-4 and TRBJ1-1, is ETGVTQSPTHLIKTRGQQVTLRCSSQSGHNTVSWYQQALGQGPQFIFQYYREEENGRGNFPPRFSGLQFPNYSSELNVNALELDDSALYLCASSLAGGNTEAFFGQGTRLTVV.

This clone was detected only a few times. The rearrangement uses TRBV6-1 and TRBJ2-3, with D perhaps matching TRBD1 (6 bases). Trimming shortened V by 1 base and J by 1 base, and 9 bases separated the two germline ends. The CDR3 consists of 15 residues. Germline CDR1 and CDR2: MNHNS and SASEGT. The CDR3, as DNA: TGTGCCAGCAGTGAAGGCAGGGGCGGCACAGATACGCAGTATTTT. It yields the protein CASSEGRGGTDTQYF.

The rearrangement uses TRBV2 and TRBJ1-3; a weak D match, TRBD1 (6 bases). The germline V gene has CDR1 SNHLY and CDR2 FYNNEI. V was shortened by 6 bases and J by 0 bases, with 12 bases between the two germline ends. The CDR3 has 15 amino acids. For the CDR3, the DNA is TGTGCCAGCAGGGGGCAGGGGAACTCTGGAAACACCATATATTTT. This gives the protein CASRGQGNSGNTIYF.

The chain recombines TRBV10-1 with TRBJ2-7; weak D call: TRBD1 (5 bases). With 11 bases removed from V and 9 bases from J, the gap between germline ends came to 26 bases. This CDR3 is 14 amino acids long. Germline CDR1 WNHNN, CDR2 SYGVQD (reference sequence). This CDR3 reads CAGRGEDTLRGQYF. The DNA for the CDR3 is TGCGCCGGAAGGGGCGAGGACACCCTACGCGGGCAGTACTTC.

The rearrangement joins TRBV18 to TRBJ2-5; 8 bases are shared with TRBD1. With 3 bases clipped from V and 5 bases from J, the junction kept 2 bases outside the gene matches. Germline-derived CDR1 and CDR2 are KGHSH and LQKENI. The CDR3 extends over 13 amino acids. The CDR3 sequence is CASSPHRGETQYF. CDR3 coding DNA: TGTGCCAGCTCACCCCACAGGGGGGAGACCCAGTACTTC.

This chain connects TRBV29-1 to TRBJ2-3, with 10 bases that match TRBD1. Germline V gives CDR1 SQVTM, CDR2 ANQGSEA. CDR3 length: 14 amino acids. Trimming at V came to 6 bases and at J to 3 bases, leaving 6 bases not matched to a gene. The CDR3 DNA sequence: TGCAGCGTCGCCGGGACAGGGGATACAGATACGCAGTATTTT. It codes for CSVAGTGDTDTQYF.

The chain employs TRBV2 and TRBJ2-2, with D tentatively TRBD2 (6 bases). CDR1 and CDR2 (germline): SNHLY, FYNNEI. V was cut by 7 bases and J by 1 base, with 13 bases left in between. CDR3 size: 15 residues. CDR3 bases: TGTGCCAGCATCCCCGGGGGACGGAACACCGGGGAGCTGTTTTTT. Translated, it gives CASIPGGRNTGELFF.

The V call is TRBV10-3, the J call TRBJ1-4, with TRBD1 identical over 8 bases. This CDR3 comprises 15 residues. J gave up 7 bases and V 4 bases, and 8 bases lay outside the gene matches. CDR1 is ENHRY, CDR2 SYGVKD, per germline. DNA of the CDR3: TGTGCCATCAGTGGGTATCAGGGGGCGACTGAAAAACTGTTTTTT. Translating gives CAISGYQGATEKLFF.

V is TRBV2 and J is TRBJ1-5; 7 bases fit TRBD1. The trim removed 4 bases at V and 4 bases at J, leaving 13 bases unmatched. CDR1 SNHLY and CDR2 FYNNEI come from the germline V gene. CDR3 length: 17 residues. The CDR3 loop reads CASSGTQGWVVNQPQHF. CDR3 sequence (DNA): TGTGCCAGCAGTGGTACACAGGGGTGGGTCGTTAATCAGCCCCAGCATTTT. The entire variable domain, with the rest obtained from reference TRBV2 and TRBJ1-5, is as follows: EPEVTQTPSHQVTQMGQEVILRCVPISNHLYFYWYRQILGQKVEFLVSFYNNEISEKSEIFDDQFSVERPDGSNFTLKIRSTKLEDSAMYFCASSGTQGWVVNQPQHFGDGTRLSIL.

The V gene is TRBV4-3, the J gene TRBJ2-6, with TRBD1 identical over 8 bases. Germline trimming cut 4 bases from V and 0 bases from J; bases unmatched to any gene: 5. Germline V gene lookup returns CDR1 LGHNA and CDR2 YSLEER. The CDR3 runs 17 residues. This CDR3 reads CASSPRTGGSGANVLTF. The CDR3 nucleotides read TGCGCCAGCAGCCCTAGAACAGGGGGCTCTGGGGCCAACGTCCTGACTTTC.

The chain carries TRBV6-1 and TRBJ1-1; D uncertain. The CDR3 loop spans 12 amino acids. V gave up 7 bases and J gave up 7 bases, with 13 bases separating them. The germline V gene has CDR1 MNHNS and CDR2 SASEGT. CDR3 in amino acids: CASIQENGEAFF. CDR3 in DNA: TGTGCCAGCATACAAGAAAATGGTGAAGCTTTCTTT.